The T cell receptor beta chain described here comes from a study of type 1 and type 2 diabetes patients. Study-wide background: Samples came from type 1 diabetic, type 2 diabetic or nondiabetic people, recruited in China. The whole study generated 15 million to 20 million paired-end reads.

This clonotype has only a few counts. No donor had another autoimmune disease or recent infection within four weeks. V dropped 7 bases and J dropped 2 bases, with 14 bases sitting between them. The CDR3 is made up of 14 amino acids. CDR1 is SNHLY and CDR2 is FYNNEI in the germline V gene. Genomic DNA was the PCR template. Multiplex PCR with 30 forward and 13 reverse primers amplified the TCR beta CDR3. Each CDR3 protein is one row after TCRdb ran MiXCR on the multiplex PCR reads. In the table there are a few hundred thousand distinct CDR3 sequences, approximately 45% of which are singletons. Sequencing input: peripheral blood mononuclear cells (PBMCs). V gene TRBV2 combines with J gene TRBJ2-5; a weak D match, TRBD2 (6 bases). This TCR came from a man between 18 and 29 years old with type 2 diabetes. The CDR3 DNA reads as TGTGCCAGCACGGGAGTGACGGTACAAGAGACCCAGTACTTC. It yields the protein CASTGVTVQETQYF.